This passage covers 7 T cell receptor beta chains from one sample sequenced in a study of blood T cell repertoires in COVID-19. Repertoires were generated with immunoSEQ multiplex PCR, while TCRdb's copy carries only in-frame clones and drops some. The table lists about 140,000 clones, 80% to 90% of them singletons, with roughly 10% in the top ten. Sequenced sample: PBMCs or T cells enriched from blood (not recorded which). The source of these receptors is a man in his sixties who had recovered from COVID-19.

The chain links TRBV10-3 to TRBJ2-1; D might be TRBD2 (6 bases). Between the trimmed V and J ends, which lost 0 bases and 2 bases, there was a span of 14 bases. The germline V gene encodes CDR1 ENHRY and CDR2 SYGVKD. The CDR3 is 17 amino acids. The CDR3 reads CAISESPLAPTYNEQFF. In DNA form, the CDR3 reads TGTGCCATCAGTGAGTCGCCTCTAGCGCCAACCTACAATGAGCAGTTCTTC.

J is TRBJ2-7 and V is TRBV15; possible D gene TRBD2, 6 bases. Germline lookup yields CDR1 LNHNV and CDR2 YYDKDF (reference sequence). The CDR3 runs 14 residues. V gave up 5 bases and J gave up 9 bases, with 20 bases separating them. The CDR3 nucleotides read TGTGCCACCAGCGGAACGACCAGAAGAGCGGGGCAGTACTTC. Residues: CATSGTTRRAGQYF.

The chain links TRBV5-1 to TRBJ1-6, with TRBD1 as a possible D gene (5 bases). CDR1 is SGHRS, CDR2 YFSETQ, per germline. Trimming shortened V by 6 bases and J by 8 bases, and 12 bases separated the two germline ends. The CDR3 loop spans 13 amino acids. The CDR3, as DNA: TGCGCCAGCACCGACAGTTGGGATTCACCCCTCCACTTT. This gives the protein CASTDSWDSPLHF.

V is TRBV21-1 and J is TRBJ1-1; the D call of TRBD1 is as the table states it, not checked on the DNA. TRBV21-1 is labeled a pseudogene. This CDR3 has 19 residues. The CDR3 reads CASSTPGQGKAGVSTEAFF. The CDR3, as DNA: TGTGCCAGCAGCACCCCCGGACAGGGTAAGGCAGGGGTGTCCACTGAAGCTTTCTTT.

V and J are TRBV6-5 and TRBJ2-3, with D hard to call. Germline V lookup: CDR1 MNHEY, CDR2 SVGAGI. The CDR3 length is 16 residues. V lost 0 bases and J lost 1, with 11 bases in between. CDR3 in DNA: TGTGCCAGCAGTTACTCCCCTGGCTCTGGCACAGATACGCAGTATTTT. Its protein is CASSYSPGSGTDTQYF.

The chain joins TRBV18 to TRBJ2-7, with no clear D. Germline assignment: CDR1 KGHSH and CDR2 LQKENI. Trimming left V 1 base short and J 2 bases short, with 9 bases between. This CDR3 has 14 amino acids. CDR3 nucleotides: TGTGCCAGCTCACCACGGGCAGTCACCTACGAGCAGTACTTC. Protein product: CASSPRAVTYEQYF.

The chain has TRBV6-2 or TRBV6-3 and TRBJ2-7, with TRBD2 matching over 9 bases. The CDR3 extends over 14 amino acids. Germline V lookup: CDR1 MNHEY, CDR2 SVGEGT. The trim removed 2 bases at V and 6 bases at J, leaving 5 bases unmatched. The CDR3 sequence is CASSYPGLALEQYF. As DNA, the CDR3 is TGTGCCAGCAGTTACCCCGGACTAGCGCTCGAGCAGTACTTC.